Described below is a single T cell receptor (beta chain) sequence and its context. Its antigen is not yet known. Per-base qualities were not stored, and no clone one base away is much larger. The data originate from a study of T cell repertoires in cytomegalovirus infection (dated by TCRdb to between 2018 and 2021). Regarding the study in general: Peptide stimulations targeted recently identified HLA-C-restricted CMV epitopes, whose presentation resists viral immunomodulation, together with well-studied HLA-B-restricted epitopes. Because public TCR beta signatures pointed to carriage of CMV infection together with the matching HLA type, the HLA type of each donor mattered for the analysis. Overall results and qualifications from the work: Cumulative frequency of public TCR beta family members discriminated carriers of CMV infection plus the relevant HLA type in this cohort and an independent roughly 330-donor cohort. The ex vivo response was dominated by HLA-C-restricted CMV-specific TCR beta clonotypes, which also provided the single most frequent clonotype in two of eight donors.

Sequencing was carried out with an Illumina HiSeq 1500. The public reads were reprocessed in TCRdb via fastp at Q25 and MiXCR, keeping in-frame beta chains. Identical CDR3 protein sequences are pooled into one entry, listed with their most common genes and DNA. Here the sample has about 920,000 distinct CDR3 sequences; less than 40% occur a single time. The ten most abundant clones make up over 11% of the sample. In light of the paper, this sample's treatment or condition label describes: in vitro stimulation with specific CMV peptide epitopes to enrich CMV-specific T cells. The CDR3 numbers 15 residues from cysteine through phenylalanine. Only CDR3 DNA is held: 45 bases, read in frame from base 1. For CDR1 and CDR2, the germline V gene (reference sequence) lists LNHDA and SQIVND. V is reduced by 6 bases and J by 5 bases, leaving a spacing of 19 bases between them.

The chain is encoded by TRBV19 joined to TRBJ1-2, with the D gene call left open. The sequence was obtained from a human donor in good health (CMV status not recorded). Some clones in this sample may be carry-over from other donors' samples. Sequencing used cultured CD8+ T cells from PBMCs, obtained from culture after CMV antigen stimulation. The CDR3 reads CASSPASVVSYGYTF. The DNA sequence is given as TGTGCCAGTAGCCCCGCTTCGGTAGTGTCTTATGGCTACACCTTC.